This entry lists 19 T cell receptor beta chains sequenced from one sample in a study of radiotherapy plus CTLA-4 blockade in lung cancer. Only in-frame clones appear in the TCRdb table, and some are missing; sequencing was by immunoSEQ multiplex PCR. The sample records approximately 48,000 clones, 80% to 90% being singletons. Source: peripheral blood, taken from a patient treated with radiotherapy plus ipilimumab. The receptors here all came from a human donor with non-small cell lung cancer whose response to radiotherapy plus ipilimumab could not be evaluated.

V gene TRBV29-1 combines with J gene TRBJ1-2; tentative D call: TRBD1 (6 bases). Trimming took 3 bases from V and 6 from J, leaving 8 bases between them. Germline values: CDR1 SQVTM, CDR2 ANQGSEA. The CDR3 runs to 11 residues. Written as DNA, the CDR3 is TGCAGCGTTGAGGGGGCGGATGGCTACACCTTC. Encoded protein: CSVEGADGYTF.

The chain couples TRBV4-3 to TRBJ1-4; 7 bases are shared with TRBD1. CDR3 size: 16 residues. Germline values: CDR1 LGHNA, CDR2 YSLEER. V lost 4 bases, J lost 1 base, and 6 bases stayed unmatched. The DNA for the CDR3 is TGCGCCAGCAGCCGCAGGGGGAGTGGAACTAATGAAAAACTGTTTTTT. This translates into CASSRRGSGTNEKLFF.

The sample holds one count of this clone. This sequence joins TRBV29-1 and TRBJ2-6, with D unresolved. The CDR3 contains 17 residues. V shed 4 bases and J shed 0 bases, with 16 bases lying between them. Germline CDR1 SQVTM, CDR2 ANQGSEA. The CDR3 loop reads CSVGLRGPPSGANVLTF. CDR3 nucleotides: TGCAGCGTTGGGCTTCGTGGCCCACCCTCTGGGGCCAACGTCCTGACTTTC. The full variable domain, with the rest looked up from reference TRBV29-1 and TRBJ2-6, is SAVISQKPSRDICQRGTSLTIQCQVDSQVTMMFWYRQQPGQSLTLIATANQGSEATYESGFVIDKFPISRPNLTFSTLTVSNMSPEDSSIYLCSVGLRGPPSGANVLTFGAGSRLTVL.

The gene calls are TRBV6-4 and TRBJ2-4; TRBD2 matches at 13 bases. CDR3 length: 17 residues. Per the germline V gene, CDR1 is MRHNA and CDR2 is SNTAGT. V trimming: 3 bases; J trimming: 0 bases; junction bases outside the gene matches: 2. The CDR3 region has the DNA TGTGCCAGCAGTGAGGGACTAGCGGGGCTAGCCAAAAACATTCAGTACTTC. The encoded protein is CASSEGLAGLAKNIQYF.

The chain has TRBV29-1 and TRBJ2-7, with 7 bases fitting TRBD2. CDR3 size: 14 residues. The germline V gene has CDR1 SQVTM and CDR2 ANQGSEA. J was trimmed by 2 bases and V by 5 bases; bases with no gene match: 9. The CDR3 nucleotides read TGCAGCGTTCAGCGTCGAGCGGGGACCTACGAGCAGTACTTC. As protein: CSVQRRAGTYEQYF.

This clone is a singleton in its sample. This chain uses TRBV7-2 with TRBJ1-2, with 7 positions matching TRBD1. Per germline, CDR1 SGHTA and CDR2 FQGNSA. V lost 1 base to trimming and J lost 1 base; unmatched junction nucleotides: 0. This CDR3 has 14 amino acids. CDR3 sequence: CASSLGDSNYGYTF. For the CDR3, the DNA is TGTGCCAGCAGCTTAGGGGACAGTAACTATGGCTACACCTTC.

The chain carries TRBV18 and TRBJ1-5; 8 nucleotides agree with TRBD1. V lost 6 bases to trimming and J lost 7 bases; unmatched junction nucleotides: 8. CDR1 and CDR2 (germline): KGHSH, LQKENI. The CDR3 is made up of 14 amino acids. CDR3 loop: CASSGGQGGQPQHF. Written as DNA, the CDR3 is TGTGCCAGCTCGGGAGGACAGGGAGGACAGCCCCAGCATTTT. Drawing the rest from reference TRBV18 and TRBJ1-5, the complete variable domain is NAGVMQNPRHLVRRRGQEARLRCSPMKGHSHVYWYRQLPEEGLKFMVYLQKENIIDESGMPKERFSAEFPKEGPSILRIQQVVRGDSAAYFCASSGGQGGQPQHFGDGTRLSIL.

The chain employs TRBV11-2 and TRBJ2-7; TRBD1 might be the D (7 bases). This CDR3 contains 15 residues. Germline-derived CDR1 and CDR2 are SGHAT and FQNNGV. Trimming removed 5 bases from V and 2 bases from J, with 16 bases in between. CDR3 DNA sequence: TGTGCCAGCAGCGTCTCACAGGGGACTGCCTACGAGCAGTACTTC. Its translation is CASSVSQGTAYEQYF.

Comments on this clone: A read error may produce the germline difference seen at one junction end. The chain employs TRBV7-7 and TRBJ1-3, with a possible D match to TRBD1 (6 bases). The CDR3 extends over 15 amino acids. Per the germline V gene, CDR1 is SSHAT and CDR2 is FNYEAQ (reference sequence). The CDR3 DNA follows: TGTGCTAGCAGCTTAGACCAGGGGCCCGGAAACACCATATATTTT. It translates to CASSLDQGPGNTIYF.

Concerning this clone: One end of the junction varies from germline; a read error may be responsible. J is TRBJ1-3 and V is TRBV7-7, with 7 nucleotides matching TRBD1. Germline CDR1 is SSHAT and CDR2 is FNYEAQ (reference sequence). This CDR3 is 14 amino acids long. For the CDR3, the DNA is TGTGCTAGCAGCCCCGGACAGGATCGGAACACCATATATTTT. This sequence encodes CASSPGQDRNTIYF.

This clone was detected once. Here the CDR3 reads CASSQVEGVYPPEAFF. CDR3 DNA sequence: TGTGCCAGCAGCCAAGTTGAGGGAGTCTACCCCCCTGAAGCTTTCTTT. The genes are TRBV4-2 and TRBJ1-1; the D is unclear. The CDR3 sequence is 16 residues long. The V end was cut by 1 base, the J end by 6 bases, with 18 bases between. Germline lookup yields CDR1 LGHNA and CDR2 YNFKEQ.

The CDR3 DNA follows: TGTGCCAGCAGTTTATGCACTAGCGGGAGGGCCAGAACCTACGAGCAGTACTTC. Encoded protein: CASSLCTSGRARTYEQYF. The chain combines TRBV28 with TRBJ2-7, with 13 nucleotides matching TRBD2. The germline V gene encodes CDR1 MDHEN and CDR2 SYDVKM. This CDR3 contains 18 residues. Losses at the gene ends were 0 bases for V and 2 bases for J; bases not matched to a gene: 7.

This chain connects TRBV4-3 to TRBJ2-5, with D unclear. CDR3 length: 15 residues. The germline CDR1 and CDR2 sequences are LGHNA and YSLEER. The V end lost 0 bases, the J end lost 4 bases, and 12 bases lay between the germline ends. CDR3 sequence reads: CASSQEFEFLETQYF. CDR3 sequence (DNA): TGCGCCAGCAGCCAAGAATTTGAGTTTCTAGAGACCCAGTACTTC.

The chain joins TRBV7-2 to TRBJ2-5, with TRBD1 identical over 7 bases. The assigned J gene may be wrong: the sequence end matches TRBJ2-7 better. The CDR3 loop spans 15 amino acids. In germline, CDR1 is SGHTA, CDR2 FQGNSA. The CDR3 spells CASSSAGGFYYEQYF. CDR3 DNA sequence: TGTGCCAGCAGCTCCGCAGGGGGTTTTTACTACGAGCAGTACTTC.

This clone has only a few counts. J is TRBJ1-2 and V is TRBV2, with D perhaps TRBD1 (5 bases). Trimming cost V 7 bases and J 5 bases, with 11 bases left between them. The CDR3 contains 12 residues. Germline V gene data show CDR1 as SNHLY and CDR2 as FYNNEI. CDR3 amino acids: CASTWGGYGYTF. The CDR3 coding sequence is TGTGCCAGCACCTGGGGCGGATATGGCTACACCTTC. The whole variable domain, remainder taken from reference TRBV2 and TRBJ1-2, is EPEVTQTPSHQVTQMGQEVILRCVPISNHLYFYWYRQILGQKVEFLVSFYNNEISEKSEIFDDQFSVERPDGSNFTLKIRSTKLEDSAMYFCASTWGGYGYTFGSGTRLTVV.

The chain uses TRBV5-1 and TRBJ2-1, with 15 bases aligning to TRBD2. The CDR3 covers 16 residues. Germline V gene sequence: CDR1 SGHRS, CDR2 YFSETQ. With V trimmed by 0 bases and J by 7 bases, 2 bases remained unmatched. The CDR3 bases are TGCGCCAGCAGCTTGGGGACTAGCGGGAGGGGGAATGAGCAGTTCTTC. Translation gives CASSLGTSGRGNEQFF.

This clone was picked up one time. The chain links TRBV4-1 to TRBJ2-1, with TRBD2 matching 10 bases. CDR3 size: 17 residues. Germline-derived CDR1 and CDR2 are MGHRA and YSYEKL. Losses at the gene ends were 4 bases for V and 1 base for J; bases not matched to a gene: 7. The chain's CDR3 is CASSLTQAGGSYNEQFF. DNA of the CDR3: TGCGCCAGCAGCCTAACACAAGCGGGAGGGTCCTACAATGAGCAGTTCTTC.

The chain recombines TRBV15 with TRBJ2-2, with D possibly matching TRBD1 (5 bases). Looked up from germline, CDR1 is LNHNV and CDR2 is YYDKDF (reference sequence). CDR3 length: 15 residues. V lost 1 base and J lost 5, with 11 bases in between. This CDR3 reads CATSRAQGRTGELFF. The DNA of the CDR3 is TGTGCCACCAGCAGAGCGCAGGGAAGAACCGGGGAGCTGTTTTTT. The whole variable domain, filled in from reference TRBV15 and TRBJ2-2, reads DAMVIQNPRYQVTQFGKPVTLSCSQTLNHNVMYWYQQKSSQAPKLLFHYYDKDFNNEADTPDNFQSRRPNTSFCFLDIRSPGLGDTAMYLCATSRAQGRTGELFFGEGSRLTVL.

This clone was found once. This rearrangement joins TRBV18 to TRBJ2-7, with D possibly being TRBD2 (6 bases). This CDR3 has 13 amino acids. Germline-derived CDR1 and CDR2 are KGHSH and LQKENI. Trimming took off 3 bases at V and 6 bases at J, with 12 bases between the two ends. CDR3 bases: TGTGCCAGCTCACCCTTGACTAGGTCCGAGCAGTACTTC. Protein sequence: CASSPLTRSEQYF.